This T cell receptor (beta chain) was identified in a study of shared clonotypes between healthy human individuals. Study context: Three CD4 naive, three CD4 memory, two CD8 naive and one CD8 memory plate were used per donor.

Regarding the study as a whole: Rarefaction indicated that sorted-subset sequencing remained incomplete although depth was large. Having only a few donors restricted how much genetic and exposure-history diversity was captured. Relative to clonotypes present in all four donors, those not shared had lower generation probabilities.

Remarks on this clone: Its cognate antigen is unknown.

The method was immunoSEQ multiplex PCR; TCRdb's version includes in-frame clones alone and lacks a portion of them. The sample lists about 1.1 million clones; approximately 80% were seen once. This sequence originates from a man younger than 35 in good health. Some clones in this sample may be carry-over from other donors' samples. Material: memory CD4+ T cells from PBMCs. The subset is: CD45RA-negative fraction.

The CDR3 sequence: CASSPQGGENYGYTF. The CDR3 DNA follows: TGTGCCAGCAGTCCCCAAGGGGGGGAAAACTATGGCTACACCTTC. The chain recombines TRBV28 with TRBJ1-2; weak D call: TRBD1 (6 bases). Trimming pared 5 bases from V and 2 bases from J, leaving 15 bases between. The CDR3 totals 15 residues. Germline CDR1 MDHEN, CDR2 SYDVKM.